Listed here are 8 T cell receptor beta chains from one sample, sequenced in a study of CD8+ T cells in alopecia areata. TCR sequencing used cDNA made by reverse transcription of extracted RNA. Assay: immunoSEQ multiplex PCR; the TCRdb copy retains only in-frame clones and omits some. The data show over 15,000 clones, with almost 60% seen just once and 9% to 15% held by the top ten. In alopecia areata patients, both lesional scalp punch biopsies and peripheral blood were collected. The sequencing sample was made of skin. The receptors stem from a human donor with alopecia areata.

V usage is TRBV28 and J usage is TRBJ2-3, with 13 bases matching TRBD2. Per the germline V gene, CDR1 is MDHEN and CDR2 is SYDVKM. The V gene end was trimmed by 6 bases and the J gene end by 4 bases; junction bases not matched to a gene: 4. The CDR3 has 15 residues. CDR3 nucleotides: TGTGCCAGCAGACTAGCGGGAGGGCCCCCAGATACGCAGTATTTT. This sequence encodes CASRLAGGPPDTQYF.

This clone counts as medium-sized (0.01 to 0.1%). V is TRBV7-9 and J is TRBJ2-5; no clear D. CDR3 length equals 11 residues. Germline V gives CDR1 SEHNR, CDR2 FQNEAQ (reference sequence). V dropped 5 bases and J dropped 4 bases, with 5 bases sitting between them. The CDR3 sequence is CASSRVETQYF. CDR3 bases: TGTGCCAGCAGCAGGGTAGAGACCCAGTACTTC.

The rearrangement uses TRBV7-3 and TRBJ2-5, with D unclear. Germline V gene lookup returns CDR1 SGHTA and CDR2 FQGTGA. Trimming removed 7 bases at V and 2 bases at J, with 5 bases between. The CDR3 spans 11 residues. The CDR3 coding sequence is TGTGCCAGCACCCTTCAAGAGACCCAGTACTTC. Residues: CASTLQETQYF.

The chain joins TRBV28 to TRBJ2-5; tentatively, D is TRBD2 (6 bases). V dropped 5 bases and J dropped 11 bases, with 27 bases sitting between them. Germline V gene lookup returns CDR1 MDHEN and CDR2 SYDVKM. This CDR3 has 16 residues. The CDR3 bases are TGTGCCAGCAGTATAAGGGGACCGAGTCAGCTTCGGGAGCAGTACTTC. Translating it yields CASSIRGPSQLREQYF.

This chain uses TRBV7-9 with TRBJ2-1; no reliable D call. Germline CDR1 and CDR2: SEHNR and FQNEAQ (reference sequence). The CDR3 is made up of 14 amino acids. V shed 5 bases and J shed 5 bases, with 13 bases lying between them. CDR3 in amino acids: CASSAFRINNEQFF. The CDR3 DNA sequence: TGTGCCAGCAGCGCATTCAGGATTAACAATGAGCAGTTCTTC.

V usage is TRBV4-1 and J usage is TRBJ2-7, with 10 bases aligning to TRBD2. Germline lookup yields CDR1 MGHRA and CDR2 YSYEKL. The J segment lost 3 bases and the V segment lost 1 base, leaving 6 bases of the junction unmatched. This CDR3 spans 16 amino acids. The CDR3: CASSQVSSGGDYEQYF. The CDR3 DNA is TGCGCCAGCAGCCAAGTTTCTAGCGGGGGTGACTACGAGCAGTACTTC.

The gene calls are TRBV15 and TRBJ1-5; D may be TRBD1 (5 bases). Trimming shortened V by 3 bases and J by 0 bases, and 21 bases separated the two germline ends. The CDR3 consists of 19 residues. The germline V gene encodes CDR1 LNHNV and CDR2 YYDKDF (reference sequence). The CDR3 coding sequence is TGTGCCACCAGCAGTCCCCCCACAGGCAAAGATTATAGCAATCAGCCCCAGCATTTT. This sequence encodes CATSSPPTGKDYSNQPQHF.

CDR3 loop: CACQLGTATYEQYF. Written as DNA, the CDR3 is TGTGCCTGCCAGCTCGGGACAGCCACCTACGAGCAGTACTTC. The chain links TRBV6-1 to TRBJ2-7; TRBD1 matches at 7 bases. V was clipped by 11 bases and J by 2 bases; unmatched bases: 12. The CDR3 runs to 14 residues. Germline V gives CDR1 MNHNS, CDR2 SASEGT.